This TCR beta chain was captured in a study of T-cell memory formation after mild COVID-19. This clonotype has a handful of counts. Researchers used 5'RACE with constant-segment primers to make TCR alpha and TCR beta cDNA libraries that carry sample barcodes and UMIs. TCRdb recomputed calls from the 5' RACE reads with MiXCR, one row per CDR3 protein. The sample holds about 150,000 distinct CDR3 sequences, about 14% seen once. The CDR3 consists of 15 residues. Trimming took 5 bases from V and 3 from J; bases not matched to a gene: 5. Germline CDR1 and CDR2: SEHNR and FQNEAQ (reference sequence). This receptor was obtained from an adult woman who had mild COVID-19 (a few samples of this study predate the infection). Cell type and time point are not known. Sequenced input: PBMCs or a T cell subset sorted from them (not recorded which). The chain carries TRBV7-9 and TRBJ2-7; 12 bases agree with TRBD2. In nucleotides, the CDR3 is TGTGCCAGCAGCGAAAGGACTAGCGGGGACTACGAGCAGTACTTC. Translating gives CASSERTSGDYEQYF.